A single sample gave rise to the 8 T cell receptor beta chains below, sequenced in a study of cytomegalovirus exposure and HLA in healthy donors. Primers included in the PCR were 60 Vbeta and 13 Jbeta primers. Profiling relied on immunoSEQ multiplex PCR, and the TCRdb table lists in-frame clones only, not all of them. The table has over 150,000 clones, 65% to 85% seen once. The sequenced sample consisted of PBMCs. All receptors derive from a woman in her 30s in good health and CMV-seropositive.

The CDR3 nucleotides are TGTGCCACCCGCCAGAGGGACAATCAGCCCCAGCATTTT. It specifies CATRQRDNQPQHF. The genes are TRBV2 and TRBJ1-5; no definite D call. Germline V gives CDR1 SNHLY, CDR2 FYNNEI. Trimming took 10 bases from V and 3 from J, leaving 13 bases between them. CDR3 length: 13 amino acids. Together with reference TRBV2 and TRBJ1-5, the CDR3 gives the full variable domain: EPEVTQTPSHQVTQMGQEVILRCVPISNHLYFYWYRQILGQKVEFLVSFYNNEISEKSEIFDDQFSVERPDGSNFTLKIRSTKLEDSAMYFCATRQRDNQPQHFGDGTRLSIL.

V and J are TRBV5-4 and TRBJ2-6; D uncertain. The CDR3 totals 15 residues. V was trimmed by 4 bases and J by 0 bases, leaving 8 bases between them. Germline V CDR1 and CDR2: SGHNT, YYREEE (reference sequence). The DNA for the CDR3 is TGTGCCAGCAGCCTGTATAGCTCTGGGGCCAACGTCCTGACTTTC. Protein: CASSLYSSGANVLTF. The full variable domain, with the rest looked up from reference TRBV5-4 and TRBJ2-6, is ETGVTQSPTHLIKTRGQQVTLRCSSQSGHNTVSWYQQALGQGPQFIFQYYREEENGRGNFPPRFSGLQFPNYSSELNVNALELDDSALYLCASSLYSSGANVLTFGAGSRLTVL.

This sequence joins TRBV19 and TRBJ2-6; the match to TRBD1 covers 9 bases. Germline values: CDR1 LNHDA, CDR2 SQIVND (reference sequence). Trimming at V came to 6 bases and at J to 4 bases, leaving 10 bases not matched to a gene. This CDR3 comprises 17 residues. The CDR3: CASSTGDRGSGANVLTF. Written as DNA, the CDR3 is TGTGCCAGTAGCACAGGTGACAGGGGGTCCGGGGCCAACGTCCTGACTTTC.

The chain is built from TRBV30 and TRBJ2-3, with 12 bases fitting TRBD2. This CDR3 has 20 amino acids. V lost 0 bases and J lost 2; bases outside the gene matches: 15. Germline V gene sequence: CDR1 GTSNPN, CDR2 SVGIG (reference sequence). In DNA form, the CDR3 reads TGTGCCTGGAGTGTAAGTTCTAGCGGGGGGGCCTTAGCTCTCACAGATACGCAGTATTTT. Translation gives CAWSVSSSGGALALTDTQYF.

This clone was picked up a small number of times. CDR3 in amino acids: CASTPTNQPQHF. For the CDR3, the DNA is TGTGCCAGCACCCCGACAAATCAGCCCCAGCATTTT. The chain uses TRBV6-1 and TRBJ1-5; D is uncertain. The germline V and J ends were trimmed by 7 bases and 4 bases, with 8 bases remaining between them. Germline values: CDR1 MNHNS, CDR2 SASEGT. This CDR3 spans 12 amino acids.

This chain joins TRBV19 and TRBJ1-6; tentative D call: TRBD1 (5 bases). V lost 7 bases, J lost 7 bases, and 14 bases lay in between. Germline lookup yields CDR1 LNHDA and CDR2 SQIVND (reference sequence). This CDR3 is 14 amino acids long. CDR3 loop: CASNSQGGNSPLHF. CDR3 coding DNA: TGTGCCAGTAATAGCCAGGGAGGCAATTCACCCCTCCACTTT.

This clone turned up a few times. The rearrangement links TRBV28 to TRBJ1-2; 7 bases are a match to TRBD1. Germline V CDR1 and CDR2: MDHEN, SYDVKM. Losses at the gene ends were 4 bases for V and 8 bases for J; bases not matched to a gene: 7. This CDR3 contains 13 residues. The CDR3 bases are TGTGCCAGCAGTTACAGGGGTACGTTCGGCTACACCTTC. It is translated as CASSYRGTFGYTF.

The chain links TRBV10-3 to TRBJ2-2, with TRBD2 matching over 9 bases. Germline lookup yields CDR1 ENHRY and CDR2 SYGVKD. The J segment lost 4 bases and the V segment lost 2 bases, leaving 5 bases of the junction unmatched. There are 16 residues in the CDR3. In DNA form, the CDR3 reads TGTGCCATCAGTGAGACGGCGGGGGGGGGCACCGGGGAGCTGTTTTTT. Amino acid sequence: CAISETAGGGTGELFF.